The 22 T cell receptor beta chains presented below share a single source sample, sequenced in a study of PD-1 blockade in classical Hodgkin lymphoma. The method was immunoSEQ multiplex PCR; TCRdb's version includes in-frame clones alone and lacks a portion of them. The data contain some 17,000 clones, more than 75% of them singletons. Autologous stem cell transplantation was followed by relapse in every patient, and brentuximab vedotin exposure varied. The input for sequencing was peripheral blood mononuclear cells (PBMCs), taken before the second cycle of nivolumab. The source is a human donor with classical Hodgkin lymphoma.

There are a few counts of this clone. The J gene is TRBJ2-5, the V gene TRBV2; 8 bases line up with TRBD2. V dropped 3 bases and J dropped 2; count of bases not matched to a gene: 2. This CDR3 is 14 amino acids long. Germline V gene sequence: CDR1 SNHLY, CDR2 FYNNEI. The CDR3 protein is CASSDVAGQETQYF. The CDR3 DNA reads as TGTGCCAGCAGTGATGTAGCGGGGCAAGAGACCCAGTACTTC.

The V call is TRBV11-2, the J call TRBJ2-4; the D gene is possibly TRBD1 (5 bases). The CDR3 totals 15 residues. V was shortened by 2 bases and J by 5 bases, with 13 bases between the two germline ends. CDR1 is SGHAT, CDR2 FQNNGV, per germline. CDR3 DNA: TGTGCCAGCAGCTTATGGTCGACAGAAGAAAACATTCAGTACTTC. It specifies CASSLWSTEENIQYF.

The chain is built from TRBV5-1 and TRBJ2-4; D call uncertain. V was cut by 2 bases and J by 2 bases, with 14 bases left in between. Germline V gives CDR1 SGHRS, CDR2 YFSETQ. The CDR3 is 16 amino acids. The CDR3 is CASSFSPRRTKNIQYF. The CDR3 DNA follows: TGCGCCAGCAGCTTTTCTCCGCGAAGGACCAAAAACATTCAGTACTTC.

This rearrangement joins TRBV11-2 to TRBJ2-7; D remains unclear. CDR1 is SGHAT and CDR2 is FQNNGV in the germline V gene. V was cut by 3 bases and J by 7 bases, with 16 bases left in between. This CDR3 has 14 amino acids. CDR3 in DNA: TGTGCCAGCAGCTTCTGGACGCGGAGATGGGAGCAGTACTTC. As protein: CASSFWTRRWEQYF.

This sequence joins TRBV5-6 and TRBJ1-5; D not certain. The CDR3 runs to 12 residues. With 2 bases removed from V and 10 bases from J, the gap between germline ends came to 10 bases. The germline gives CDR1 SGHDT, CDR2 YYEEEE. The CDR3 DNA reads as TGTGCCAGCAGCTTATCCCTTCAACCCCAGCATTTT. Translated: CASSLSLQPQHF.

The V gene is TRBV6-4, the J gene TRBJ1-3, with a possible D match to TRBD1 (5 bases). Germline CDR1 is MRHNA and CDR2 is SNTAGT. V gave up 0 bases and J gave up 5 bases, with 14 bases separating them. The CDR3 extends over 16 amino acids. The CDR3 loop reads CASSDSLGEARNTIYF. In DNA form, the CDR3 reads TGTGCCAGCAGTGACTCTCTAGGGGAAGCAAGAAACACCATATATTTT.

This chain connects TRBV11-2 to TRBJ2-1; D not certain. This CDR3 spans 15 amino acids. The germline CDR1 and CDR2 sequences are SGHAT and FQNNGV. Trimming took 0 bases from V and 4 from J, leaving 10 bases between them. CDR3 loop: CASSLDRQVYNEQFF. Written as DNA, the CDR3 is TGTGCCAGCAGCTTAGATCGGCAGGTATACAATGAGCAGTTCTTC.

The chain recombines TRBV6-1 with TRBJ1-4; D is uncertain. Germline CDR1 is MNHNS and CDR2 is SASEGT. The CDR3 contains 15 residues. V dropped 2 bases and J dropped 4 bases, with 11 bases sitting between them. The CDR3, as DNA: TGTGCCAGCAGTGAACGACGCCAGATTAATGAAAAACTGTTTTTT. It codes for CASSERRQINEKLFF.

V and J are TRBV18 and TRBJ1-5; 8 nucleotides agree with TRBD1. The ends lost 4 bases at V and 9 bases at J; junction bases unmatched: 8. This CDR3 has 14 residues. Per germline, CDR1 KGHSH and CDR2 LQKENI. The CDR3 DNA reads TGTGCCAGCTCACAAGAACAGGGGGAGAGGCCCCAGCATTTT. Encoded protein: CASSQEQGERPQHF.

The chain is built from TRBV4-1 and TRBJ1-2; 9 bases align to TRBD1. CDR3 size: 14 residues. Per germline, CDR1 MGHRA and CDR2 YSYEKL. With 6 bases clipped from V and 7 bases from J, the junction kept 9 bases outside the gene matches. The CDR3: CASSFTGGGGGYTF. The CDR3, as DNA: TGCGCCAGCAGTTTTACAGGGGGCGGGGGTGGCTACACCTTC.

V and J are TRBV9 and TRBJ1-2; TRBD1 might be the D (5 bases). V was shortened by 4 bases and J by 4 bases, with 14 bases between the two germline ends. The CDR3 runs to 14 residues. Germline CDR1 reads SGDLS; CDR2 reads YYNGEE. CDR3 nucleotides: TGTGCCAGCAGCCAGGGTGGTGGGTCCTATGGCTACACCTTC. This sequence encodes CASSQGGGSYGYTF.

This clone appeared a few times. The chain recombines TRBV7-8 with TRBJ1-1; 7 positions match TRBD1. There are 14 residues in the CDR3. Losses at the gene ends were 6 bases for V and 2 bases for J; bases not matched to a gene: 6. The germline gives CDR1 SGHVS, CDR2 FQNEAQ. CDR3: CASRDRVGNTEAFF. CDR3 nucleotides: TGTGCCAGCAGAGACAGGGTAGGAAACACTGAAGCTTTCTTT. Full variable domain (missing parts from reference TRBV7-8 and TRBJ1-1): GAGVSQSPRYKVAKRGQDVALRCDPISGHVSLFWYQQALGQGPEFLTYFQNEAQLDKSGLPSDRFFAERPEGSVSTLKIQRTQQEDSAVYLCASRDRVGNTEAFFGQGTRLTVV.

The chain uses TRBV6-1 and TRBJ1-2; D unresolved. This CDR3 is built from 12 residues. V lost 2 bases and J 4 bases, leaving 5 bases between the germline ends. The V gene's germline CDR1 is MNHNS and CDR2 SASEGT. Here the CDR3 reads CASSENSYGYTF. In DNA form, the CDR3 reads TGTGCCAGCAGTGAAAACAGCTATGGCTACACCTTC.

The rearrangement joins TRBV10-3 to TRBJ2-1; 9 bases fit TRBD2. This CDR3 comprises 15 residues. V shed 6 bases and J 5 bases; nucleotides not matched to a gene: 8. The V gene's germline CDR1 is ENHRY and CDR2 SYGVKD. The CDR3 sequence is CAIRGSSGGDNEQFF. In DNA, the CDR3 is TGTGCCATCAGGGGAAGTAGCGGGGGTGACAATGAGCAGTTCTTC.

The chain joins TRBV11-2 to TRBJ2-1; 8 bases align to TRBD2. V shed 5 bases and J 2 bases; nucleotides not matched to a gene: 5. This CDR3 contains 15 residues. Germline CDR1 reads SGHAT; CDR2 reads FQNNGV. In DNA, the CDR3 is TGTGCCAGCAGCCTCGGGGGGGCTGCCTACAATGAGCAGTTCTTC. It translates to CASSLGGAAYNEQFF.

This chain's CDR3 is CASSTGGAVSPSYNEQFF. The CDR3 region has the DNA TGTGCCAGCTCAACTGGGGGGGCCGTCTCCCCATCCTACAATGAGCAGTTCTTC. The chain carries TRBV18 and TRBJ2-1; a possible D gene is TRBD2 (7 bases). Between the trimmed V and J ends, which lost 5 bases and 1 base, there was a span of 21 bases. Per germline, CDR1 KGHSH and CDR2 LQKENI. This CDR3 spans 18 amino acids.

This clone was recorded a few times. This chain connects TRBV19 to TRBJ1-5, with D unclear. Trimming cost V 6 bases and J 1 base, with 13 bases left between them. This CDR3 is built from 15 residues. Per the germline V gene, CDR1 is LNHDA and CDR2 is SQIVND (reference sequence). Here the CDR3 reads CASRDLLGSNQPQHF. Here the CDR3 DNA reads TGTGCCAGTAGGGACCTTTTGGGGAGCAATCAGCCCCAGCATTTT.

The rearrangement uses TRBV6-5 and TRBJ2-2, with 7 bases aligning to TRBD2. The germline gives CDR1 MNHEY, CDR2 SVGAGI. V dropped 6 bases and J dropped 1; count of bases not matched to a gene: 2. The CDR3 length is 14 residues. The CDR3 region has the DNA TGTGCCAGCAGGGGCGGGGGGAACACCGGGGAGCTGTTTTTT. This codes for CASRGGGNTGELFF.

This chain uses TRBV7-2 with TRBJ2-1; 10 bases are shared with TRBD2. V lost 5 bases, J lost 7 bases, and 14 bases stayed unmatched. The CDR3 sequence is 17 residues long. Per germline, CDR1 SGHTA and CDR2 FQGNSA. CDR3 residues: CASSRPVSGGALNEQFF. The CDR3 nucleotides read TGTGCCAGCAGCCGGCCGGTGAGCGGGGGGGCCCTGAATGAGCAGTTCTTC.

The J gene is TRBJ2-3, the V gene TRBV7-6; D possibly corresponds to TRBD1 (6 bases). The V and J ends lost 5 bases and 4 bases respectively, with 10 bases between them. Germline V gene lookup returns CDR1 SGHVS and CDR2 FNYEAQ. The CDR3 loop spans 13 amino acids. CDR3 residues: CASSTGQPDTQYF. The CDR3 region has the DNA TGTGCCAGCAGCACAGGACAGCCAGATACGCAGTATTTT.

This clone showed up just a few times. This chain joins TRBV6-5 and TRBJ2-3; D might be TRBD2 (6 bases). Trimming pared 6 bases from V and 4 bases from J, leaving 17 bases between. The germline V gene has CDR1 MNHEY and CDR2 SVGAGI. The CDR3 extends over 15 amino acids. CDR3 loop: CASSLGASVPDTQYF. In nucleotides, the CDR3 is TGTGCCAGCAGCCTAGGGGCTAGCGTCCCAGATACGCAGTATTTT.

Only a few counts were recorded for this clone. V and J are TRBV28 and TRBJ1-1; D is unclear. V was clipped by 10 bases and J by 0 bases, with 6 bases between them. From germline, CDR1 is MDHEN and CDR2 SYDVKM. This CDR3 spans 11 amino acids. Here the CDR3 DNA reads TGTGCCACAGTCCTGAACACTGAAGCTTTCTTT. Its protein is CATVLNTEAFF.